These T cell receptor beta chains were read from a single sample in a study of blood T cell repertoires in COVID-19. Data came from immunoSEQ multiplex PCR; TCRdb stores just in-frame clones and leaves some out. The sample contains about 220,000 clones, 82% of which appear only once. Material for sequencing was peripheral blood. The receptors shown here come from a woman in her 70s with COVID-19, enrolled during active disease. The CDR3 runs from the conserved cysteine through the conserved F or W. The D gene is left open where the match is weak. Part of the rows lack a size; the others show once, few, many or a class for expanded clones.

v_gene,j_gene,abundance,d_gene,len,CDR3nt,CDR3aa
TRBV6-5,TRBJ1-4,few,NA,15,TGTGCCAGCAGTTACCGGGGGGGTCGGGATGAAAAACTGTTTTTT,CASSYRGGRDEKLFF
TRBV6-5,TRBJ1-6,NA,NA,15,TGTGCCAGCAGTTACTCACAGCCGTATAATTCACCCCTCCACTTT,CASSYSQPYNSPLHF
TRBV19,TRBJ2-7,NA,NA,13,TGTGCCAGTATGGGGCCCAGTAACGACGAGCAGTACTTC,CASMGPSNDEQYF
TRBV19,TRBJ1-5,few,TRBD1,14,TGTGCCAGTACCGAGACAGGGGGGGATTCGCCCCAGCATTTT,CASTETGGDSPQHF
TRBV7-6,TRBJ1-3,NA,TRBD1,17,TGTGCCAGCAGCTTAGTACCCGGGACAGGGTCTGGAAACACCATATATTTT,CASSLVPGTGSGNTIYF
TRBV27,TRBJ2-7,NA,NA,14,TGTGCCAGCAGTCAGGACAGAAGGTCGTACGAGCAGTACTTC,CASSQDRRSYEQYF
TRBV28,TRBJ2-2,NA,NA,15,TGTGCCTGTGTCCAGGGCGGGACTTACACCGGGGAGCTGTTTTTT,CACVQGGTYTGELFF
TRBV7-9,TRBJ2-5,NA,NA,11,TGTGCCAGCAGCTTACTCTTAACCCAGTACTTC,CASSLLLTQYF
TRBV7-2,TRBJ2-3,NA,TRBD2,16,TGTGCCAGCAGCTCGATCGGTAGCGGGAGCACAGATACGCAGTATTTT,CASSSIGSGSTDTQYF
TRBV9,TRBJ2-5,NA,TRBD1,15,TGTGCCAGCAGCGTTCTGGGACAGCCCCAAGAGACCCAGTACTTC,CASSVLGQPQETQYF
TRBV18,TRBJ2-2,NA,NA,12,TGTGCCAGCTCACCCTACACCGGGGAGCTGTTTTTT,CASSPYTGELFF
TRBV7-2,TRBJ2-7,NA,NA,14,TGTGCCAGCAGCCCGTACGAGGGGGTTCAGCAGCAGTACTTC,CASSPYEGVQQQYF
TRBV7-8,TRBJ1-2,NA,NA,14,TGTGCCAGCAGCTTAGGTTCAGGGTCCTATGGCTACACCTTC,CASSLGSGSYGYTF
TRBV27,TRBJ2-1,NA,TRBD2,16,TGTGCCAGCAGTTCCCGACTAGCGAGCTCCTACAATGAGCAGTTCTTC,CASSSRLASSYNEQFF
TRBV6-2/TRBV6-3,TRBJ2-3,once,NA,16,TGTGCCAGCAGTTACGTTAGCGGCGGCCCCACAGATACGCAGTATTTT,CASSYVSGGPTDTQYF
TRBV7-9,TRBJ2-7,NA,TRBD1,18,TGTGCCAGCAGCTGCTATCCCACTGGACAGGGGGCTATCGACGAGCAGTACTTC,CASSCYPTGQGAIDEQYF
TRBV7-8,TRBJ2-1,NA,NA,15,TGTGCCAGCAGCTTCTCCCCACTAGCCTACAATGAGCAGTTCTTC,CASSFSPLAYNEQFF
TRBV25-1,TRBJ1-2,NA,NA,16,TGTGCCAGCAGGGCTAACAGCATTGGGCAACTTTATGGCTACACCTTC,CASRANSIGQLYGYTF
TRBV27,TRBJ1-5,NA,TRBD1,14,TGTGCCAGCAGAGGGGACAGGAGCAATCAGCCCCAGCATTTT,CASRGDRSNQPQHF
TRBV10-3,TRBJ1-1,NA,NA,13,TGTGCCACCACCCAACAGACGAACACTGAAGCTTTCTTT,CATTQQTNTEAFF
TRBV15,TRBJ1-2,NA,TRBD1,16,TGTGCCACCAGCAGTTATGGACAGGGGGCAAGCTATGGCTACACCTTC,CATSSYGQGASYGYTF
TRBV24-1,TRBJ2-1,once,NA,13,TGTGCCACCAGTGGGTTTCCGTACGGTGAGCAGTTCTTC,CATSGFPYGEQFF
TRBV19,TRBJ2-5,NA,NA,16,TGTGCCAGTAGTATAGATAAAGTTGCAGGGCAAGAGACCCAGTACTTC,CASSIDKVAGQETQYF
TRBV29-1,TRBJ1-2,NA,NA,12,TGCAGCGTTGAGGGCAGGGTTTATGGCTACACCTTC,CSVEGRVYGYTF
TRBV9,TRBJ2-2,NA,TRBD2,16,TGTGCCAGCTCTAAATGGGGACTAGCGAACACCGGGGAGCTGTTTTTT,CASSKWGLANTGELFF
TRBV3-1/TRBV3-2,TRBJ2-2,once,TRBD2,17,TGTGCCAGCAGCCAAGGGGTAGCGGGAACAGGCACCGGGGAGCTGTTTTTT,CASSQGVAGTGTGELFF
TRBV6-5,TRBJ1-3,NA,NA,16,TGTGCCAGCAGTTACTCGGCCACGCTCTCTGGAAACACCATATATTTT,CASSYSATLSGNTIYF
TRBV29-1,TRBJ2-3,NA,TRBD2,14,TGCAGCTTCGAGAGCGGGAGAGGTACAGATACGCAGTATTTT,CSFESGRGTDTQYF
TRBV5-1,TRBJ2-1,NA,NA,12,TGCGCCAGCAGCACCTCAGTGAATGAGCAGTTCTTC,CASSTSVNEQFF
TRBV28,TRBJ1-1,NA,TRBD1,14,TGTGCCAGCAGTCGTAGACAGGGGCGGACTGAAGCTTTCTTT,CASSRRQGRTEAFF
TRBV10-3,TRBJ2-7,NA,TRBD2,15,TGTGCCATCACCGATCCGGGACTAGCGGTTCTCGAGCAGTACTTC,CAITDPGLAVLEQYF
TRBV6-5,TRBJ1-3,NA,NA,15,TGTGCCAGCAGTAAGGGAGGGGGTCCTGGAAACACCATATATTTT,CASSKGGGPGNTIYF
TRBV5-1,TRBJ2-1,once,TRBD1,15,TGCGCCAGCAGCTTGCAGGGGGCTAAAGACGGTGAGCAGTTCTTC,CASSLQGAKDGEQFF